The clone carrying this T cell receptor beta chain was counted once. Here immunoSEQ multiplex PCR was the method, and the copy in TCRdb shows in-frame clones only, minus some. This sample has about 2.4 million clones; approximately 93% occur once, and the top ten carry 0.35% to 0.45%. This entry belongs to a study of shared clonotypes between healthy human individuals. V shed 5 bases, J shed 7 bases, and the junction held 12 bases outside the gene matches. Germline V gene lookup returns CDR1 MNHNY and CDR2 SVGAGI (reference sequence). The CDR3 covers 15 residues. The V call is TRBV6-6, the J call TRBJ1-2; 8 bases are a match to TRBD1. Specimen: naive CD4+ T cells from PBMCs. Subset of the sample: CD45RA+ positively selected. The TCR was taken from a man aged 18 to 30 in good health. Some clones in this sample may be carry-over from other donors' samples. CDR3 coding DNA: TGTGCCAGCAGTCTTACCGGACAGGGATTAGGTGGCTACACCTTC. Amino acid sequence: CASSLTGQGLGGYTF.